Following are 18 T cell receptor beta chains from one sample sequenced in a study of OX40 agonist ivuxolimab in advanced cancers. Sequencing used immunoSEQ multiplex PCR; TCRdb keeps in-frame clones, though not all of them. Of 50,000 to 55,000 clones listed, around nine tenths were seen once; the top ten hold approximately 1.5%. This specimen was CD4+ or CD8+ T cells sorted from blood, taken in a trial of the OX40 agonist ivuxolimab. These receptors were obtained from an adult with an advanced solid tumor such as melanoma, head and neck, liver or kidney cancer.

The chain recombines TRBV15 with TRBJ1-3; a weak D match, TRBD1 (6 bases). V lost 5 bases to trimming and J lost 4 bases, with 24 bases between them. Germline lookup yields CDR1 LNHNV and CDR2 YYDKDF (reference sequence). The CDR3 runs 18 residues. The CDR3 here is CATSFGQSIGTTGNTIYF. The CDR3 DNA sequence: TGTGCCACCAGCTTTGGTCAATCTATCGGGACAACCGGAAACACCATATATTTT. Filled out from reference TRBV15 and TRBJ1-3, the complete variable domain reads DAMVIQNPRYQVTQFGKPVTLSCSQTLNHNVMYWYQQKSSQAPKLLFHYYDKDFNNEADTPDNFQSRRPNTSFCFLDIRSPGLGDTAMYLCATSFGQSIGTTGNTIYFGEGSWLTVV.

In this sample, this clone turned up once. The chain couples TRBV6-5 to TRBJ2-7; D is possibly TRBD2 (6 bases). CDR1 and CDR2 from the germline V gene are MNHEY and SVGAGI. The ends were cut back, 8 bases at V and 1 base at J, with 12 bases in the middle. The CDR3 totals 13 residues. The CDR3 DNA reads as TGTGCCAGCTCGCGGACTAAATCCTACGAGCAGTACTTC. It specifies CASSRTKSYEQYF.

The V and J genes are TRBV28 and TRBJ1-1; maybe TRBD1 (5 bases). CDR1 is MDHEN, CDR2 SYDVKM, per germline. This CDR3 is 15 amino acids long. The germline V and J ends were trimmed by 6 bases and 3 bases, with 17 bases remaining between them. CDR3 in amino acids: CASRLGGTADTEAFF. For the CDR3, the DNA is TGTGCCAGCAGGCTGGGTGGGACGGCAGACACTGAAGCTTTCTTT.

The chain combines TRBV19 with TRBJ2-7; TRBD2 aligns across 8 bases. The germline CDR1 and CDR2 sequences are LNHDA and SQIVND (reference sequence). CDR3 length: 14 residues. Trimming cost V 4 bases and J 3 bases; bases outside gene matches: 5. As DNA, the CDR3 is TGTGCCAGTAGTAAGGGGACTAGGGGCTACGAGCAGTACTTC. Amino acid sequence: CASSKGTRGYEQYF.

This chain connects TRBV19 to TRBJ2-3; 9 bases fit TRBD2. The V and J ends lost 7 bases and 3 bases, in that order; junction bases with no gene match: 8. CDR1 is LNHDA, CDR2 SQIVND, per germline (reference sequence). The CDR3 sequence is 15 residues long. The CDR3 loop is CASNNLAGVTDTQYF. CDR3 nucleotide sequence: TGTGCCAGTAATAACTTAGCGGGAGTAACAGATACGCAGTATTTT. Variable domain in full (rest from reference TRBV19 and TRBJ2-3): DGGITQSPKYLFRKEGQNVTLSCEQNLNHDAMYWYRQDPGQGLRLIYYSQIVNDFQKGDIAEGYSVSREKKESFPLTVTSAQKNPTAFYLCASNNLAGVTDTQYFGPGTRLTVL.

V usage is TRBV6-5 and J usage is TRBJ1-6; 8 positions match TRBD1. The junction had 5 bases not matched to a gene; V was cut back by 2 bases and J by 8 bases. Germline V gene data show CDR1 as MNHEY and CDR2 as SVGAGI. This CDR3 is built from 15 residues. The CDR3 region has the DNA TGTGCCAGCAGTTACAACGGACAGGGATATTCACCCCTCCACTTT. Its translation is CASSYNGQGYSPLHF.

The chain links TRBV5-6 to TRBJ2-1; a possible D gene is TRBD1 (5 bases). This CDR3 has 14 residues. The V gene lost 2 bases and the J gene lost 4 bases, with 10 bases spanning the gap. CDR1 is SGHDT, CDR2 YYEEEE, per germline. CDR3 amino acids: CASSLTGSYNEQFF. The CDR3 region has the DNA TGTGCCAGCAGCTTAACAGGATCTTACAATGAGCAGTTCTTC.

This chain connects TRBV18 to TRBJ2-5; unclear D gene. The DNA end favors TRBJ2-7, so the J call may be wrong. The CDR3 is 14 amino acids. In germline, CDR1 is KGHSH, CDR2 LQKENI. The CDR3 reads CASSPPSETYEQYF. CDR3 nucleotides: TGTGCCAGCTCACCACCATCGGAGACCTACGAGCAGTACTTC.

The gene calls are TRBV2 and TRBJ1-2, with TRBD1 matching 8 bases. This CDR3 comprises 12 residues. After removal of 7 bases from V and 8 bases from J, the junction contained 6 bases not matched to a gene. Germline V lookup: CDR1 SNHLY, CDR2 FYNNEI. The CDR3 region has the DNA TGTGCCAGCATGGAACAGGGGGAGGGCTACACCTTC. Protein sequence: CASMEQGEGYTF.

The V and J genes are TRBV5-6 and TRBJ2-1; 7 bases fit TRBD1. Germline CDR1 is SGHDT and CDR2 is YYEEEE. The CDR3 has 13 amino acids. With 5 bases clipped from V and 4 bases from J, the junction kept 3 bases outside the gene matches. The DNA for the CDR3 is TGTGCCAGCAGGTTACAGGGGTACAATGAGCAGTTCTTC. Translation gives CASRLQGYNEQFF.

The V and J genes are TRBV5-4 and TRBJ2-1; 10 bases map to TRBD2. J was trimmed by 8 bases and V by 0 bases; bases with no gene match: 8. The CDR3 is 16 residues long. CDR1 is SGHNT, CDR2 YYREEE, per germline (reference sequence). The CDR3 region has the DNA TGTGCCAGCAGCTTGGATCGGCTAGCGGGAGCTCATGAGCAGTTCTTC. This translates into CASSLDRLAGAHEQFF.

This clone has only a few counts. The chain carries TRBV30 and TRBJ2-7; no definite D call. The CDR3 is 11 residues long. Germline loops: CDR1 GTSNPN, CDR2 SVGIG (reference sequence). The germline V and J ends were trimmed by 5 bases and 0 bases, with 5 bases remaining between them. CDR3 bases: TGTGCCTGGGAACTCTCCTACGAGCAGTACTTC. Residues: CAWELSYEQYF.

The genes are TRBV30 and TRBJ1-1, with D possibly matching TRBD1 (6 bases). The CDR3 extends over 14 amino acids. V lost 5 bases and J lost 3, with 16 bases in between. Germline-derived CDR1 and CDR2 are GTSNPN and SVGIG (reference sequence). The CDR3 sequence is CAWSGGGFDTEAFF. As DNA, the CDR3 is TGTGCCTGGTCCGGGGGGGGCTTTGACACTGAAGCTTTCTTT.

This sequence joins TRBV16 and TRBJ2-5; D is possibly TRBD2 (6 bases). The V and J ends lost 5 bases and 3 bases respectively, with 10 bases between them. The CDR3 has 13 amino acids. Germline V gives CDR1 KGHSY, CDR2 FQNENV. CDR3 sequence: CASSNTGEETQYF. CDR3 in DNA: TGTGCCAGCAGCAACACGGGGGAAGAGACCCAGTACTTC. The full variable domain, in which reference TRBV16 and TRBJ2-5 provide the parts outside the CDR3, is GEEVAQTPKHLVRGEGQKAKLYCAPIKGHSYVFWYQQVLKNEFKFLISFQNENVFDETGMPKERFSAKCLPNSPCSLEIQATKLEDSAVYFCASSNTGEETQYFGPGTRLLVL.

The chain recombines TRBV19 with TRBJ1-1; the match to TRBD1 covers 7 bases. The germline V gene has CDR1 LNHDA and CDR2 SQIVND (reference sequence). V lost 3 bases to trimming and J lost 3 bases; unmatched junction nucleotides: 10. This CDR3 has 16 residues. The CDR3 DNA reads TGTGCCAGTAGTATGGGTCTCAGGGGGTTGGACACTGAAGCTTTCTTT. Protein: CASSMGLRGLDTEAFF. Variable domain in full (rest from reference TRBV19 and TRBJ1-1): DGGITQSPKYLFRKEGQNVTLSCEQNLNHDAMYWYRQDPGQGLRLIYYSQIVNDFQKGDIAEGYSVSREKKESFPLTVTSAQKNPTAFYLCASSMGLRGLDTEAFFGQGTRLTVV.

The J gene is TRBJ1-4, the V gene TRBV19; no firm D call. The CDR3 is 14 amino acids. Trimming left V 7 bases short and J 0 bases short, with 9 bases between. Germline values: CDR1 LNHDA, CDR2 SQIVND (reference sequence). CDR3 in DNA: TGTGCCAGTACCCCGAGGGCAACTAATGAAAAACTGTTTTTT. Protein sequence: CASTPRATNEKLFF. Full variable domain (remainder filled in from reference TRBV19 and TRBJ1-4): DGGITQSPKYLFRKEGQNVTLSCEQNLNHDAMYWYRQDPGQGLRLIYYSQIVNDFQKGDIAEGYSVSREKKESFPLTVTSAQKNPTAFYLCASTPRATNEKLFFGSGTQLSVL.

The chain has TRBV29-1 and TRBJ1-4; D gene unclear. The ends were cut back, 7 bases at V and 5 bases at J, with 11 bases in the middle. CDR3 length: 12 amino acids. Germline CDR1 reads SQVTM; CDR2 reads ANQGSEA. The CDR3 reads CSARAENEKLFF. DNA of the CDR3: TGCAGCGCCCGTGCGGAGAATGAAAAACTGTTTTTT.

This clone was picked up one time. CDR3 protein: CASSKRQGAGREAFF. CDR3 coding DNA: TGCGCCAGCAGCAAGCGACAGGGGGCGGGTCGTGAAGCTTTCTTT. The chain recombines TRBV4-1 with TRBJ1-1; 10 bases line up with TRBD1. V trimming: 5 bases; J trimming: 7 bases; junction bases outside the gene matches: 10. This CDR3 comprises 15 residues. CDR1 is MGHRA, CDR2 YSYEKL, per germline.